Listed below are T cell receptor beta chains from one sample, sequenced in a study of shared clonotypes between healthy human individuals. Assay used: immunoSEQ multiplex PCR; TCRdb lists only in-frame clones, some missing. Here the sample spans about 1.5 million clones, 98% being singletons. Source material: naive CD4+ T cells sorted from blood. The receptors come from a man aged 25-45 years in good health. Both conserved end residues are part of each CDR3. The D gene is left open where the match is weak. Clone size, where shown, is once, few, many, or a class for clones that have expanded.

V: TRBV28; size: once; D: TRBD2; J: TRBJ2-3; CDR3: CASNGGRGTDTQYF; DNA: TGTGCCAGCAACGGCGGGAGAGGGACAGATACGCAGTATTTT
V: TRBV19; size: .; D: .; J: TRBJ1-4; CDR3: CASSIGTFEKLFF; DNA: TGTGCCAGTAGTATTGGGACGTTTGAAAAACTGTTTTTT
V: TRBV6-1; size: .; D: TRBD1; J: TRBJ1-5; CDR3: CATGTEFGNQPQHF; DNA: TGTGCCACAGGGACAGAGTTTGGCAATCAGCCCCAGCATTTT
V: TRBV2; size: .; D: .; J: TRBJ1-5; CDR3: CARSRVGGNQPQHF; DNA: TGTGCCAGGAGCAGGGTCGGGGGCAATCAGCCCCAGCATTTT
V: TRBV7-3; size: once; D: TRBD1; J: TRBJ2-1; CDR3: CASSPRRTGHEQFF; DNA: TGTGCCAGCAGCCCACGACGGACAGGGCATGAGCAGTTCTTC
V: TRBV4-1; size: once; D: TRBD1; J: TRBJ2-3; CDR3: CASSSRQGGLGTDTQYF; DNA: TGCGCCAGCAGCTCCAGACAGGGCGGTTTGGGCACAGATACGCAGTATTTT
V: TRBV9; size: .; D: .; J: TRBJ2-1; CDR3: CASNRPGTGYNEQFF; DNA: TGTGCCAGCAACAGACCGGGAACCGGATACAATGAGCAGTTCTTC
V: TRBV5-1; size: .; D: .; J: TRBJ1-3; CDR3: CASSLDPGAGNTIYF; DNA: TGCGCCAGCAGCTTGGACCCCGGTGCTGGAAACACCATATATTTT
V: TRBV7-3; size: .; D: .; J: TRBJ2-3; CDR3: CASSQGLDGDTQYF; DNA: TGTGCCAGCAGCCAGGGTCTTGATGGAGATACGCAGTATTTT
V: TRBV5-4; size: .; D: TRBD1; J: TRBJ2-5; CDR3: CASSLRDRQTQYF; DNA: TGTGCCAGCAGCTTGAGGGACAGACAAACCCAGTACTTC
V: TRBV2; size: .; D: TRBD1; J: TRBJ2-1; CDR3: CASTRTGLYNEQFF; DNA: TGTGCCAGCACAAGGACAGGGTTATACAATGAGCAGTTCTTC
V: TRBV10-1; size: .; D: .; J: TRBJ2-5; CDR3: CASSQGPETQYF; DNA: TGCGCCAGCAGCCAGGGACCGGAGACCCAGTACTTC
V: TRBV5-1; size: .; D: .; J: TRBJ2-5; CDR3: CASSQLGRGEETQYF; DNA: TGCGCCAGCAGCCAACTCGGTAGGGGAGAAGAGACCCAGTACTTC
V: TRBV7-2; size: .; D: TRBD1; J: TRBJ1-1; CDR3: CASSLAVPRDRGFNTEAFF; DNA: TGTGCCAGCAGCTTAGCGGTTCCCCGGGACAGGGGGTTCAACACTGAAGCTTTCTTT
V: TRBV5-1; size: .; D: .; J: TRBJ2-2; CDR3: CASSSKKAAYWERKNTGELFF; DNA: TGCGCCAGCAGCTCCAAGAAGGCGGCCTACTGGGAGAGGAAAAACACCGGGGAGCTGTTTTTT
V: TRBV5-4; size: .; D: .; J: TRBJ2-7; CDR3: CASSGTGTPAHEQYF; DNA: TGTGCCAGCAGCGGAACCGGGACTCCCGCCCACGAGCAGTACTTC
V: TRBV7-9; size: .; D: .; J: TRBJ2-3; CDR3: CASSLGGTEATQYF; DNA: TGTGCCAGCAGCTTAGGGGGGACTGAGGCTACGCAGTATTTT
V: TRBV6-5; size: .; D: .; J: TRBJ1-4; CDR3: CASSFSFNEKLFF; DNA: TGTGCCAGCAGTTTCAGCTTTAATGAAAAACTGTTTTTT
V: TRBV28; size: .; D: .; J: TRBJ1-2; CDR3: CASSLKGQPGGYTF; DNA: TGTGCCAGCAGTTTAAAGGGGCAACCGGGCGGCTACACCTTC
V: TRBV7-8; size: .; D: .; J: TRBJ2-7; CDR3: CASSLADRSSSYEQYF; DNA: TGTGCCAGCAGCTTAGCGGACAGATCGAGCTCCTACGAGCAGTACTTC
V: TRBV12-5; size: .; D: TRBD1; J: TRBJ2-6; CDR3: CASGTGQGAAGANVLTF; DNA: TGTGCTAGTGGTACGGGACAGGGGGCAGCTGGGGCCAACGTCCTGACTTTC
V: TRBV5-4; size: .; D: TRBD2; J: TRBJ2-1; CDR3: CASSSGTSRDGEQFF; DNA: TGTGCCAGCAGCTCCGGGACTAGTAGGGATGGTGAGCAGTTCTTC
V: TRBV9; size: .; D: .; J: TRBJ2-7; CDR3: CASSVVGFGEQYF; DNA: TGTGCCAGCAGCGTAGTGGGTTTTGGCGAGCAGTACTTC
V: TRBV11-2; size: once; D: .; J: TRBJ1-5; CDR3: CASSLGGFQPQHF; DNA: TGTGCCAGCAGCTTAGGTGGGTTTCAGCCCCAGCATTTT
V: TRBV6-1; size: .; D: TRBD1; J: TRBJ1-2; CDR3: CASSEMDRGDGYTF; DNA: TGTGCCAGCAGTGAAATGGACAGGGGGGATGGCTACACCTTC
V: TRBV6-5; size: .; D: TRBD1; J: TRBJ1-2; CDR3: CASRHDRGRFYGYTF; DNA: TGTGCCAGCAGACACGACAGGGGGCGCTTCTATGGCTACACCTTC
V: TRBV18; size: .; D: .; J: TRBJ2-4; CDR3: CASSSTGIPKNIQYF; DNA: TGTGCCAGCTCATCCACAGGGATCCCCAAAAACATTCAGTACTTC
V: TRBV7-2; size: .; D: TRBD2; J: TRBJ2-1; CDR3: CASSSGTSQFF; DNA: TGTGCCAGCAGCAGCGGGACTTCACAGTTCTTC
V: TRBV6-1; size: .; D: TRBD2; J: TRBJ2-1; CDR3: CASSEMRTSGMSSYNEQFF; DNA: TGTGCCAGCAGTGAAATGAGGACTAGCGGGATGAGCTCCTACAATGAGCAGTTCTTC
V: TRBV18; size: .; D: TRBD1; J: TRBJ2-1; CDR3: CASSPLAGGQFF; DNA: TGTGCCAGCTCACCACTCGCAGGGGGGCAGTTCTTC